These 11 T cell receptor beta chains share one sample of origin, sequenced in a study of T cells in Graves' hyperthyroidism and ophthalmopathy. RNA transcripts served as the template for amplifying TCR beta CDR3 regions. TCR CDR3 regions were first amplified by RT-PCR with HTBI primers. TCRdb redid the calling of the multiplex PCR reads with MiXCR, one entry per CDR3 protein. Counted here are a few hundred thousand distinct CDR3 sequences, about 14% occurring once; the ten biggest clones make up around 20%. Sample: blood. These receptors were taken from a woman between 25 and 40 years old with Graves' ophthalmopathy.

This clonotype was seen more than once but under ten times. This chain links TRBV2 with TRBJ1-1; D gene ambiguous. V lost 8 bases to trimming and J lost 4 bases, with 8 bases between them. The CDR3 is made up of 11 amino acids. CDR1 is SNHLY, CDR2 FYNNEI, per germline. Written as DNA, the CDR3 is TGTGCCAGCGGCTTCTCCACTGAAGCTTTCTTT. This gives the protein CASGFSTEAFF. Full variable domain (outside the CDR3, taken from reference TRBV2 and TRBJ1-1): EPEVTQTPSHQVTQMGQEVILRCVPISNHLYFYWYRQILGQKVEFLVSFYNNEISEKSEIFDDQFSVERPDGSNFTLKIRSTKLEDSAMYFCASGFSTEAFFGQGTRLTVV.

This clonotype was observed many times. The gene calls are TRBV10-2 and TRBJ2-3, with 7 bases identical to TRBD1. This CDR3 comprises 12 residues. Germline values: CDR1 WSHSY, CDR2 SAAADI. V was pared by 8 bases and J by 8 bases, with 7 bases of the junction left unmatched. Here the CDR3 reads CASLQGQLTQYF. Written as DNA, the CDR3 is TGCGCCAGCTTACAGGGACAGCTTACGCAGTATTTT.

The chain carries TRBV6-1 and TRBJ1-5; tentative D call: TRBD1 (6 bases). This CDR3 comprises 13 residues. Trimming removed 8 bases at V and 6 bases at J, with 14 bases between. Germline V gene lookup returns CDR1 MNHNS and CDR2 SASEGT. The CDR3 reads CASAYRVSQPQHF. CDR3 in DNA: TGTGCCAGCGCCTACAGGGTCAGTCAGCCCCAGCATTTT.

This clonotype has at least ten counts. The chain carries TRBV12-3 or TRBV12-4 and TRBJ2-6; D is perhaps TRBD1 (5 bases). Trimming stripped 2 bases from V and 0 bases from J, with 14 bases between. CDR3 size: 18 residues. This CDR3 is CASSLIQGLLSGANVLTF. The CDR3 nucleotides read TGTGCCAGCAGTTTAATCCAGGGCCTCCTCTCTGGGGCCAACGTCCTGACTTTC.

This clonotype has a count of ten or more. The rearrangement joins TRBV28 to TRBJ1-4; D is ambiguous. Between the trimmed V and J ends, which lost 0 bases and 10 bases, there was a span of 6 bases. Germline values: CDR1 MDHEN, CDR2 SYDVKM. CDR3 length: 12 residues. CDR3 bases: TGTGCCAGCAGTTTATGGGGTGGAAAACTGTTTTTT. Translated: CASSLWGGKLFF.

Many counts were recorded for this clonotype. This chain connects TRBV20-1 to TRBJ1-2; TRBD1 aligns across 9 bases. V lost 3 bases, J lost 4 bases, and 6 bases stayed unmatched. CDR1 is DFQATT, CDR2 SNEGSKA, per germline (reference sequence). There are 14 residues in the CDR3. CDR3 DNA: TGCAGTGCTAGTGGGACAGGGTTGGGCTATGGCTACACCTTC. It translates to CSASGTGLGYGYTF.

At least ten counts were recorded for this clonotype. V and J are TRBV12-3 or TRBV12-4 and TRBJ1-1; the D is unclear. The ends were cut back, 3 bases at V and 0 bases at J, with 5 bases in the middle. The CDR3 is made up of 13 amino acids. The CDR3 DNA sequence: TGTGCCAGCAGTTTTTCCTTGAACACTGAAGCTTTCTTT. Amino acids: CASSFSLNTEAFF.

This clonotype was seen ten or more times. The genes are TRBV30 and TRBJ2-7; D uncertain. The length of the CDR3 is 11 residues. Trimming removed 3 bases from V and 2 bases from J, with 5 bases in between. Germline loops: CDR1 GTSNPN, CDR2 SVGIG (reference sequence). The CDR3 region is CAWSQPYEQYF. In DNA form, the CDR3 reads TGTGCCTGGAGCCAACCCTACGAGCAGTACTTC.

This clonotype was observed a handful of times. This chain uses TRBV7-3 with TRBJ1-2, with a tentative D call TRBD1 (6 bases). V lost 1 base and J lost 3, with 9 bases in between. CDR1 and CDR2 from the germline V gene are SGHTA and FQGTGA. The CDR3 has 14 residues. The CDR3 here is CASSLSAGDYGYTF. The CDR3 DNA is TGTGCCAGCAGCTTAAGTGCAGGGGACTATGGCTACACCTTC.

This clonotype showed up many times. This chain joins TRBV18 and TRBJ2-1, with 7 nucleotides matching TRBD1. In germline, CDR1 is KGHSH, CDR2 LQKENI. The CDR3 consists of 16 residues. V shed 4 bases and J 7 bases; nucleotides not matched to a gene: 13. CDR3 region: CASSLNGQAFGNEQFF. CDR3 nucleotides: TGTGCCAGCTCACTGAATGGACAGGCCTTTGGAAATGAGCAGTTCTTC.

This clonotype was seen a few times. The chain uses TRBV5-8 and TRBJ1-1; D might be TRBD1 (5 bases). The CDR3 spans 14 residues. The V and J ends lost 4 bases and 6 bases respectively, with 16 bases between them. Germline assignment: CDR1 SGHTS and CDR2 YDEGEE. CDR3 protein: CASSPPRGEAEAFF. As DNA, the CDR3 is TGTGCCAGCAGCCCTCCACGGGGGGAGGCTGAAGCTTTCTTT. The variable domain in full, completed from reference TRBV5-8 and TRBJ1-1, reads EAGVTQSPTHLIKTRGQQATLRCSPISGHTSVYWYQQALGLGLQFLLWYDEGEERNRGNFPPRFSGRQFPNYSSELNVNALELEDSALYLCASSPPRGEAEAFFGQGTRLTVV.